This T cell receptor delta chain appears in the sequencing data of a study of γδ T cells in repeated Plasmodium falciparum infection. Vgamma9/Vdelta2+ and Vdelta2-negative gammadelta T cells were flow-sorted from PBMC for bulk sequencing. About this clone: It is likely a read error: a sequence one base away is far more abundant. In the same sample, other DNA sequences code for this CDR3.

TCRdb called clones from the multiplex PCR reads again using CATT. The sample carries approximately 90,000 delta-chain clones, roughly 0.9% recorded once. Germline V gives CDR1 TSWWSYY, CDR2 QGS. The CDR3 length is 18 residues. V lost 0 bases and J 7 bases, leaving 24 bases between the germline ends. Sequences were obtained from gamma-delta T cells from blood. This TCR derives from a pool of human donors (malaria-infected and uninfected, not separated). The chain combines TRDV1 with TRDJ1; no definite D call. The J gene was missing in TCRdb and was found by matching the end of the DNA to germline. CDR3 nucleotides: TGTGCTCTTGGGGAACTTTTTCCCATTCCGGGCGAATCTGGTAAACTCATCTTT. Amino acid sequence: CALGELFPIPGESGKLIF.